This T cell receptor beta chain emerged from a study of cytomegalovirus exposure and HLA in healthy donors. The PCR used 60 Vbeta and 13 Jbeta primers. The assay was immunoSEQ multiplex PCR, and TCRdb's table has in-frame clones only and misses some. The table records roughly 99,000 clones, over 65% of them present only once. The CDR3 extends over 14 amino acids. The V end lost 5 bases, the J end lost 3 bases, and 12 bases lay between the germline ends. Per the germline V gene, CDR1 is SGDLS and CDR2 is YYNGEE. The receptor was derived from a man aged 55-75 years in good health and CMV-seropositive. The V call is TRBV9, the J call TRBJ1-5; a possible D gene is TRBD1 (5 bases). Input material: PBMCs. For the CDR3, the DNA is TGTGCCAGCAGTATGGGGGACTACAATCAGCCCCAGCATTTT. Translating gives CASSMGDYNQPQHF.